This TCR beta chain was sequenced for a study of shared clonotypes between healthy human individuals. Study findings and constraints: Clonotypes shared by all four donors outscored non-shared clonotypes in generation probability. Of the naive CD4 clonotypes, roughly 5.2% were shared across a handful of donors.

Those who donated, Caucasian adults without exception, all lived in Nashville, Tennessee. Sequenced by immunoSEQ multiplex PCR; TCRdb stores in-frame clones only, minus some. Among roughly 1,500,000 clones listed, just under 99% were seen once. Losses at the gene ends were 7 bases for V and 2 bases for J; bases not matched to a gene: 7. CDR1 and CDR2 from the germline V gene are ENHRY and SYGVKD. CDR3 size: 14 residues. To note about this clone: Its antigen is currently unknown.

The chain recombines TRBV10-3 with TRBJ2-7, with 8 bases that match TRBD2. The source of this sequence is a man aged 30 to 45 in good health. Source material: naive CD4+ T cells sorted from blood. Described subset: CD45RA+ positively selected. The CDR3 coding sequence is TGTGCCATCACCCCGGGACTAGAAACCTACGAGCAGTACTTC. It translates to CAITPGLETYEQYF.